The rows below give T cell receptor beta chains drawn from one sample of a study of T cells after yellow fever vaccination. TCRdb processed the 5' RACE reads anew with MiXCR; each CDR3 protein has one entry. The sample yields 340,000 or so distinct CDR3 sequences, under 15% seen once. Material: CD4+ T cells sorted from PBMCs, obtained 15 days after the yellow fever booster vaccination. The source of these receptors is a man between 18 and 29 years old who received the YFV17D yellow fever vaccine. The CDR3 runs from the conserved cysteine through the conserved F or W. A D gene is named only where the DNA matches it firmly. Not all rows give a size; the values are once, few, many and, for expanded clones, a class.

>-|many|TRBJ2-1|TRBV10-3|15
CAIRPFGAGYNEQFF
TGTGCCATCAGGCCCTTTGGGGCGGGGTACAATGAGCAGTTCTTC
>-|few|TRBJ1-4|TRBV2|15
CASSGPGATNEKLFF
TGTGCCAGCAGTGGGCCAGGCGCAACTAATGAAAAACTGTTTTTT
>-|-|TRBJ2-1|TRBV6-2/TRBV6-3|16
CASRALGSSSYNEQFF
TGTGCCAGCAGGGCCCTGGGGTCCAGCTCCTACAATGAGCAGTTCTTC
>TRBD2|few|TRBJ2-2|TRBV30|21
CAWSPLRLAGGKTTSTGELFF
TGTGCCTGGAGTCCGCTCCGGCTAGCGGGGGGGAAAACTACTTCCACCGGGGAGCTGTTTTTT
>-|-|TRBJ1-6|TRBV27|15
CASSLKGQVRSPLHF
TGTGCCAGCAGTTTAAAGGGGCAGGTGAGGTCGCCCCTCCACTTT
>-|-|TRBJ2-1|TRBV6-2/TRBV6-3|11
CASSWINEQFF
TGTGCCAGCTCTTGGATCAATGAGCAGTTCTTC
>TRBD1|few|TRBJ1-1|TRBV5-5|15
CASSFLGQGDTEAFF
TGTGCCAGCAGTTTTCTGGGACAGGGGGACACTGAAGCTTTCTTT
>-|few|TRBJ2-3|TRBV5-4|15
CASSLKGDVTDTQYF
TGTGCCAGCAGCTTGAAGGGGGACGTCACAGATACGCAGTATTTT
>-|once|TRBJ1-3|TRBV11-2|16
CASSLLGDGGRNTIYF
TGTGCCAGCAGCTTGCTCGGAGACGGAGGTCGAAACACCATATATTTT
>-|few|TRBJ1-1|TRBV5-1|16
CASSPRPGMGDTEAFF
TGCGCCAGCAGCCCCCGGCCCGGTATGGGTGACACTGAAGCTTTCTTT
>TRBD2|once|TRBJ2-5|TRBV5-6|16
CASSSGLAGGHETQYF
TGTGCCAGCAGCTCGGGACTAGCGGGGGGGCACGAGACCCAGTACTTC
>-|few|TRBJ1-3|TRBV12-3/TRBV12-4|12
CASSLAGGVLEF
TGTGCCAGCAGTTTAGCCGGAGGGGTCCTAGAATTT
>TRBD2|few|TRBJ2-5|TRBV7-3|14
CASSLTGGGETQYF
TGTGCCAGCAGCCTAACGGGGGGTGGAGAGACCCAGTACTTC
>TRBD1|-|TRBJ2-7|TRBV18|15
CASSPMTGPDYEQYF
TGTGCCAGCTCTCCCATGACAGGGCCGGACTACGAGCAGTACTTC
>-|-|TRBJ2-2|TRBV7-2|14
CASSLGADTGELFF
TGTGCCAGCAGCTTAGGTGCGGACACCGGGGAGCTGTTTTTT
>-|few|TRBJ2-1|TRBV29-1|12
CSVAPNGNEQFF
TGCAGCGTTGCCCCAAATGGCAATGAGCAGTTCTTC
>-|few|TRBJ2-2|TRBV7-9|14
CASSFAGNTGELFF
TGTGCCAGCAGCTTCGCGGGGAACACCGGGGAGCTGTTTTTT
>TRBD1|-|TRBJ1-5|TRBV20-1|15
CSAAEYTGVRQPQHF
TGCAGTGCTGCAGAGTATACAGGGGTTCGGCAGCCCCAGCATTTT
>-|-|TRBJ2-7|TRBV10-1|14
CASSEKRITSEQYF
TGCGCCAGCAGTGAGAAAAGGATTACGAGCGAGCAGTACTTC
>-|many|TRBJ2-7|TRBV5-1|15
CASSRPGAESYEQYF
TGCGCCAGCAGCCGGCCGGGGGCAGAGAGCTACGAGCAGTACTTC
>TRBD1|few|TRBJ2-2|TRBV4-1|16
CASRNVGQGGTGELFF
TGCGCCAGCAGAAATGTGGGACAGGGAGGAACCGGGGAGCTGTTTTTT
>-|once|TRBJ1-1|TRBV7-9|14
CASTLTGGNTEAFF
TGTGCCAGCACCCTCACCGGGGGTAACACTGAAGCTTTCTTT
>-|-|TRBJ2-3|TRBV6-5|14
CASRLTDGGDTQYF
TGTGCCAGCAGACTGACAGATGGTGGAGATACGCAGTATTTT
>-|many|TRBJ1-2|TRBV9|14
CASSASGTSDSYTF
TGTGCCAGCAGCGCTTCCGGGACCTCCGATAGCTACACCTTC
>-|many|TRBJ2-6|TRBV6-2/TRBV6-3|15
CASSRRTSGANVLTF
TGTGCCAGCAGTAGGAGAACCTCTGGGGCCAACGTCCTGACTTTC
>-|few|TRBJ2-5|TRBV28|12
CASRQGIKTQYF
TGTGCCAGCAGGCAGGGGATAAAGACCCAGTACTTC
>-|-|TRBJ2-3|TRBV4-3|15
CASSQVSGREDTQYF
TGCGCCAGCAGCCAAGTATCGGGTCGAGAAGATACGCAGTATTTT
>TRBD2|many|TRBJ2-1|TRBV20-1|13
CSARPRLAGGWFF
TGCAGTGCTAGACCGCGACTAGCGGGGGGGTGGTTCTTC
>-|-|TRBJ2-3|TRBV9|12
CASSVSADTQYF
TGTGCCAGCAGCGTTTCCGCAGATACGCAGTATTTT
>-|few|TRBJ2-1|TRBV29-1|11
CSADGGYRQFF
TGCAGCGCCGACGGGGGTTATAGGCAGTTCTTC
>TRBD1|few|TRBJ1-2|TRBV30|13
CAWGGQGAGGYTF
TGTGCCTGGGGAGGACAGGGGGCCGGTGGCTACACCTTC
>-|few|TRBJ2-5|TRBV6-2/TRBV6-3|14
CASSYSQSQETQYF
TGTGCCAGCAGTTACTCACAGAGCCAAGAGACCCAGTACTTC
>-|-|TRBJ1-1|TRBV18|15
CASSPAQSLNTEAFF
TGTGCCAGCTCACCTGCACAGTCGTTGAACACTGAAGCTTTCTTT
>-|-|TRBJ2-2|TRBV30|12
CAWRGPGVELFF
TGTGCCTGGAGGGGACCCGGGGTGGAGCTGTTTTTT
>-|many|TRBJ2-3|TRBV5-1|14
CASSFSQTTDTQYF
TGCGCCAGCAGCTTCTCGCAGACCACAGATACGCAGTATTTT
>TRBD2|-|TRBJ2-5|TRBV29-1|13
CSVDRGGRETQYF
TGCAGCGTTGATCGGGGGGGCCGGGAGACCCAGTACTTC
>TRBD2|few|TRBJ2-4|TRBV2|15
CASSEETSGKNIQYF
TGTGCCAGCAGTGAAGAAACTAGCGGCAAAAACATTCAGTACTTC
>-|once|TRBJ2-3|TRBV6-5|15
CASSYWVGSINTQYF
TGTGCCAGCAGTTACTGGGTTGGAAGTATAAATACGCAGTATTTT
>TRBD2|few|TRBJ2-5|TRBV7-2|16
CASSLHASGGLETQYF
TGTGCCAGCAGCTTACACGCTAGCGGGGGGTTGGAGACCCAGTACTTC
>TRBD1|-|TRBJ2-6|TRBV6-2/TRBV6-3|15
CASRDRPLWANVLTF
TGTGCCAGCCGGGACAGGCCCCTCTGGGCCAACGTCCTGACTTTC
>TRBD2|-|TRBJ2-3|TRBV7-3|16
CASSPLSAGGTDTQYF
TGTGCCAGCAGCCCGCTCTCGGCGGGGGGCACAGATACGCAGTATTTT
>-|-|TRBJ1-5|TRBV6-2/TRBV6-3|14
CASRWEGGNQPQHF
TGTGCCAGCAGGTGGGAAGGTGGAAATCAGCCCCAGCATTTT
>-|-|TRBJ1-1|TRBV12-3/TRBV12-4|11
CASSTGIEAFF
TGTGCCAGCAGTACGGGGATTGAAGCTTTCTTT
>-|-|TRBJ1-5|TRBV4-3|15
CASSTDHYSNQPQHF
TGCGCCAGCTCGACAGACCATTATAGCAATCAGCCCCAGCATTTT
>TRBD2|-|TRBJ2-5|TRBV20-1|11
CSLGGAETQYF
TGCAGCCTCGGGGGGGCGGAGACCCAGTACTTC
>TRBD2|many|TRBJ2-3|TRBV4-1|15
CASSQLAASTDTQYF
TGCGCCAGCAGCCAGCTAGCGGCTAGCACAGATACGCAGTATTTT
>TRBD2|few|TRBJ2-3|TRBV7-2|15
CASSFVRGSTDTQYF
TGTGCCAGCAGCTTTGTGCGGGGGAGCACAGATACGCAGTATTTT
>-|-|TRBJ2-3|TRBV4-3|15
CASSPHGVSTDTQYF
TGCGCCAGCAGCCCACACGGGGTGAGCACAGATACGCAGTATTTT